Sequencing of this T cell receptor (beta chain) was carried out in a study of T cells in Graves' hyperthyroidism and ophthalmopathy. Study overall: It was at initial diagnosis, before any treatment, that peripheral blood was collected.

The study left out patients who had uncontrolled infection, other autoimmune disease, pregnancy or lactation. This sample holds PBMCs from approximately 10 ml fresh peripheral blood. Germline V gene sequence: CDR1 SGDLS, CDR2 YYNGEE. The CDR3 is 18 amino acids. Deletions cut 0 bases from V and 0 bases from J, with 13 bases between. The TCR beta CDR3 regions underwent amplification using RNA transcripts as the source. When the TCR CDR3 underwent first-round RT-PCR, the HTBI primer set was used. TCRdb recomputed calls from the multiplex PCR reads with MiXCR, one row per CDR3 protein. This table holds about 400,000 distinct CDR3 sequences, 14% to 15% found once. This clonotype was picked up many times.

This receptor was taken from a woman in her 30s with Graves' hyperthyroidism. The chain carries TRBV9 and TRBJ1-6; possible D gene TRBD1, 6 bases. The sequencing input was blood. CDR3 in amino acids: CASSVAPGAFSYNSPLHF. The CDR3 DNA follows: TGTGCCAGCAGCGTAGCCCCAGGGGCCTTCTCCTATAATTCACCCCTCCACTTT.